This TCR beta chain was captured in a study of control samples from healthy donors and cancer patients. Profiled with immunoSEQ multiplex PCR; TCRdb holds only in-frame clones, not every one. Counted here are hundreds of thousands of clones, over 75% occurring once; the ten biggest clones make up 10% to 15%. The sequencing input was PBMCs. This TCR derives from a woman in her sixties or seventies with lung cancer.

CDR3 coding DNA: TGTGCCAGCACCGAGGGGAGCTCCTACAATGAGCAGTTCTTC. It translates to CASTEGSSYNEQFF. The genes are TRBV2 and TRBJ2-1, with D perhaps given as TRBD1 or TRBD2 (5 bases each). The CDR3 has 14 residues. The V gene lost 7 bases and the J gene lost 0 bases, with 10 bases spanning the gap. Germline V CDR1 and CDR2: SNHLY, FYNNEI.